The next 32 T cell receptor beta chains were all read from a single sample in a study of cytomegalovirus exposure and HLA in healthy donors. Researchers ran the PCR with 60 Vbeta and 13 Jbeta primers. Here immunoSEQ multiplex PCR was the method, and the copy in TCRdb shows in-frame clones only, minus some. The profile covers fewer than 250,000 clones, with about 89% appearing a single time and 1% to 1.5% taken by the ten largest. Material: PBMCs. The receptors come from a man younger than 40 in good health and CMV-seronegative.

Note on this clone: Compared with germline, one end of the junction differs, possibly owing to a read error. This chain links TRBV7-7 with TRBJ1-5; D is ambiguous. This CDR3 spans 13 amino acids. Germline-derived CDR1 and CDR2 are SSHAT and FNYEAQ (reference sequence). The CDR3 here is CASSAGKEQPQHF. DNA of the CDR3: TGTGCTAGCAGCGCGGGGAAGGAACAGCCCCAGCATTTT.

This clone has just one count. This chain joins TRBV5-1 and TRBJ2-1; TRBD2 agrees at 12 bases. The V segment lost 1 base and the J segment 0 bases; nucleotides outside the gene matches: 17. This CDR3 spans 22 amino acids. Germline assignment: CDR1 SGHRS and CDR2 YFSETQ. The CDR3 coding sequence is TGCGCCAGCAGCTTGCCTTCTGGCCGACGACTAGCGGGAGAGGACTCCTACAATGAGCAGTTCTTC. Its protein product is CASSLPSGRRLAGEDSYNEQFF.

This chain connects TRBV15 to TRBJ2-7; D unresolved. Germline V CDR1 and CDR2: LNHNV, YYDKDF (reference sequence). The CDR3 covers 12 residues. The V end was cut by 5 bases, the J end by 3 bases, with 8 bases between. Written as DNA, the CDR3 is TGTGCCACCAGCCCGAGAGGCTACGAGCAGTACTTC. It translates to CATSPRGYEQYF.

CDR3 sequence: CASRRRSSSYNEQFF. The CDR3 bases are TGTGCCAGCAGGCGGAGGTCGAGCTCCTACAATGAGCAGTTCTTC. The rearrangement joins TRBV6-5 to TRBJ2-1, with D perhaps TRBD2 (5 bases). This CDR3 is 15 amino acids long. The ends were cut back, 6 bases at V and 0 bases at J, with 12 bases in the middle. The V gene's germline CDR1 is MNHEY and CDR2 SVGAGI.

In DNA form, the CDR3 reads TGTGCCAGCAGCTTACGGGTCGGGCAGGGCGCATCTGGAAACACCATATATTTT. Its translation is CASSLRVGQGASGNTIYF. This chain connects TRBV11-2 to TRBJ1-3; a weak D match, TRBD1 (5 bases). The V gene's germline CDR1 is SGHAT and CDR2 FQNNGV. With 2 bases removed from V and 1 base from J, the gap between germline ends came to 18 bases. This CDR3 comprises 18 residues.

The rearrangement uses TRBV14 and TRBJ2-7; no clear D. The CDR3 runs to 13 residues. V lost 4 bases, J lost 0 bases, and 7 bases lay in between. Germline loops: CDR1 SGHDN, CDR2 FVKESK. DNA for the CDR3: TGTGCCAGCAGCCCGTCGGTCTCCTACGAGCAGTACTTC. This gives the protein CASSPSVSYEQYF.

This clone was seen a handful of times. The chain's CDR3 is CASSLGVDRGGPVSYEQYF. CDR3 nucleotide sequence: TGTGCCAGCAGCTTAGGCGTAGACCGGGGGGGGCCGGTCTCCTACGAGCAGTACTTC. The rearrangement uses TRBV13 and TRBJ2-7, with 8 bases that match TRBD2. Germline assignment: CDR1 PRHDT and CDR2 FYEKMQ (reference sequence). V lost 0 bases to trimming and J lost 0 bases; unmatched junction nucleotides: 13. The CDR3 loop spans 19 amino acids. Filled out from reference TRBV13 and TRBJ2-7, the complete variable domain reads AAGVIQSPRHLIKEKRETATLKCYPIPRHDTVYWYQQGPGQDPQFLISFYEKMQSDKGSIPDRFSAQQFSDYHSELNMSSLELGDSALYFCASSLGVDRGGPVSYEQYFGPGTRLTVT.

The CDR3 loop reads CASYPRGFNTEAFF. CDR3 nucleotides: TGTGCCAGCTACCCACGGGGGTTCAACACTGAAGCTTTCTTT. The chain couples TRBV18 to TRBJ1-1, with TRBD1 as a possible D gene (5 bases). The germline gives CDR1 KGHSH, CDR2 LQKENI. Trimming removed 7 bases from V and 2 bases from J, with 14 bases in between. The CDR3 has 14 amino acids. The full variable domain, with the rest looked up from reference TRBV18 and TRBJ1-1, is NAGVMQNPRHLVRRRGQEARLRCSPMKGHSHVYWYRQLPEEGLKFMVYLQKENIIDESGMPKERFSAEFPKEGPSILRIQQVVRGDSAAYFCASYPRGFNTEAFFGQGTRLTVV.

Written as DNA, the CDR3 is TGTGCCAGCTCTAAGCGGGGACAAGAGACCCAGTACTTC. This encodes CASSKRGQETQYF. V usage is TRBV27 and J usage is TRBJ2-5, with 7 bases identical to TRBD2. This CDR3 is built from 13 residues. The V gene's germline CDR1 is MNHEY and CDR2 SMNVEV (reference sequence). The V gene end was trimmed by 8 bases and the J gene end by 2 bases; junction bases not matched to a gene: 5.

The rearrangement joins TRBV27 to TRBJ1-6, with TRBD1 as a possible D gene (6 bases). The CDR3 is 14 amino acids. V lost 7 bases, J lost 9 bases, and 16 bases lay in between. Germline V CDR1 and CDR2: MNHEY, SMNVEV (reference sequence). The CDR3 bases are TGTGCCAGCACCATGGGGGCTGAAGGTTCACCCCTCCACTTT. Residues: CASTMGAEGSPLHF.

The chain combines TRBV27 with TRBJ1-5; no firm D call. The CDR3 totals 15 residues. V was trimmed by 7 bases and J by 0 bases, leaving 13 bases between them. From germline, CDR1 is MNHEY and CDR2 SMNVEV (reference sequence). CDR3 loop: CASTRTGNSNQPQHF. In DNA, the CDR3 is TGTGCCAGCACTAGGACTGGTAATAGCAATCAGCCCCAGCATTTT.

The rearrangement uses TRBV27 and TRBJ2-5, with TRBD2 matching 9 bases. Trimming at V came to 0 bases and at J to 0 bases, leaving 8 bases not matched to a gene. CDR1 is MNHEY and CDR2 is SMNVEV in the germline V gene (reference sequence). The CDR3 sequence is 18 residues long. The CDR3 DNA sequence: TGTGCCAGCAGTTTATCCCCGCGGACTAGCGAGTACCAAGAGACCCAGTACTTC. Translated: CASSLSPRTSEYQETQYF.

The chain joins TRBV4-1 to TRBJ1-3; TRBD1 aligns across 8 bases. Germline CDR1 MGHRA, CDR2 YSYEKL. J gave up 3 bases and V 4 bases, and 5 bases lay outside the gene matches. The CDR3 totals 15 residues. The CDR3 sequence is CASSLDRVSGNTIYF. CDR3 coding DNA: TGCGCCAGCAGCCTGGACAGGGTCAGTGGAAACACCATATATTTT.

This clone was detected a few times. CDR3: CATSRKRDGADTQYF. CDR3 in DNA: TGTGCCACCAGCAGAAAGCGGGACGGAGCAGATACGCAGTATTTT. The V call is TRBV15, the J call TRBJ2-3, with 7 positions matching TRBD2. After removal of 2 bases from V and 4 bases from J, the junction contained 6 bases not matched to a gene. From germline, CDR1 is LNHNV and CDR2 YYDKDF (reference sequence). The CDR3 covers 15 residues.

The chain recombines TRBV4-1 with TRBJ1-4; D gene uncertain. The CDR3 has 14 residues. Trimming removed 4 bases at V and 5 bases at J, with 11 bases between. In germline, CDR1 is MGHRA, CDR2 YSYEKL. In nucleotides, the CDR3 is TGCGCCAGCAGCCCCTGGGCCTGGAATGAAAAACTGTTTTTT. Amino acids: CASSPWAWNEKLFF.

V and J are TRBV7-8 and TRBJ2-7; the D gene is possibly TRBD2 (7 bases). This CDR3 contains 15 residues. The V and J ends lost 5 bases and 5 bases respectively, with 19 bases between them. Germline V lookup: CDR1 SGHVS, CDR2 FQNEAQ. The CDR3 loop is CASSIGGQFSHEQYF. In DNA, the CDR3 is TGTGCCAGCAGCATCGGGGGGCAGTTTTCCCACGAGCAGTACTTC. Based on the CDR3 plus reference TRBV7-8 and TRBJ2-7, the full variable domain is GAGVSQSPRYKVAKRGQDVALRCDPISGHVSLFWYQQALGQGPEFLTYFQNEAQLDKSGLPSDRFFAERPEGSVSTLKIQRTQQEDSAVYLCASSIGGQFSHEQYFGPGTRLTVT.

The chain links TRBV28 to TRBJ1-5; maybe TRBD1 (6 bases). The CDR3 covers 13 residues. CDR1 is MDHEN, CDR2 SYDVKM, per germline. Trimming took 8 bases from V and 4 from J, leaving 12 bases between them. In DNA, the CDR3 is TGTGCCAGCCTCAGCCAGGGGAATCAGCCCCAGCATTTT. Protein: CASLSQGNQPQHF.

The chain uses TRBV18 and TRBJ1-1; D uncertain. The germline gives CDR1 KGHSH, CDR2 LQKENI. The CDR3 is made up of 15 amino acids. Trimming cost V 1 base and J 2 bases, with 11 bases left between them. CDR3 protein: CASSPQDWINTEAFF. In nucleotides, the CDR3 is TGTGCCAGCTCACCACAGGACTGGATAAACACTGAAGCTTTCTTT.

The chain uses TRBV5-1 and TRBJ2-2; a possible D gene is TRBD1 (6 bases). The V end was cut by 0 bases, the J end by 0 bases, with 9 bases between. This CDR3 contains 16 residues. Germline CDR1 is SGHRS and CDR2 is YFSETQ. The CDR3 nucleotides read TGCGCCAGCAGCTTGGAGGGGACACCGAACACCGGGGAGCTGTTTTTT. It specifies CASSLEGTPNTGELFF.

The rearrangement joins TRBV19 to TRBJ1-5; maybe TRBD1 (6 bases). Germline CDR1 is LNHDA and CDR2 is SQIVND (reference sequence). The CDR3 loop spans 15 amino acids. The V and J ends lost 7 bases and 7 bases respectively, with 20 bases between them. The CDR3 DNA follows: TGTGCCAGTACCATCGGACAGATGGGGTCCCAGCCCCAGCATTTT. Translated, it gives CASTIGQMGSQPQHF.

V gene TRBV18 combines with J gene TRBJ1-5; no clear D. Trimming removed 4 bases at V and 5 bases at J, with 9 bases between. Germline V gene sequence: CDR1 KGHSH, CDR2 LQKENI. CDR3 length equals 13 residues. The CDR3 region is CASSLMEYQPQHF. In DNA, the CDR3 is TGTGCCAGCTCACTTATGGAGTATCAGCCCCAGCATTTT. Full variable domain (missing parts from reference TRBV18 and TRBJ1-5): NAGVMQNPRHLVRRRGQEARLRCSPMKGHSHVYWYRQLPEEGLKFMVYLQKENIIDESGMPKERFSAEFPKEGPSILRIQQVVRGDSAAYFCASSLMEYQPQHFGDGTRLSIL.

This clone was found a few times. The V and J genes are TRBV6-5 and TRBJ1-2; TRBD1 aligns across 10 bases. This CDR3 has 15 residues. The V gene end was trimmed by 8 bases and the J gene end by 2 bases; junction bases not matched to a gene: 8. The germline gives CDR1 MNHEY, CDR2 SVGAGI. CDR3 nucleotide sequence: TGTGCCAGCTTCAGGTCGGGACAGGGGAACTATGGCTACACCTTC. It is translated as CASFRSGQGNYGYTF.

The chain employs TRBV18 and TRBJ2-1; the D gene is possibly TRBD1 (5 bases). Between the trimmed V and J ends, which lost 2 bases and 5 bases, there was a span of 10 bases. CDR1 KGHSH and CDR2 LQKENI come from the germline V gene. This CDR3 is 14 amino acids long. The CDR3 sequence: CASSPNRGDNEQFF. CDR3 DNA: TGTGCCAGCTCACCAAATAGGGGCGACAATGAGCAGTTCTTC.

The chain couples TRBV18 to TRBJ2-2, with 8 positions matching TRBD1. The CDR3 runs to 16 residues. V shed 1 base, J shed 6 bases, and the junction held 7 bases outside the gene matches. The germline CDR1 and CDR2 sequences are KGHSH and LQKENI. The CDR3 protein is CASSPLRGRDAGELFF. CDR3 nucleotide sequence: TGTGCCAGCTCACCACTCAGGGGGCGAGACGCCGGGGAGCTGTTTTTT.

This rearrangement joins TRBV25-1 to TRBJ2-7, with a weak D call TRBD2 (7 bases). CDR1 is MGHDK and CDR2 is SYGVNS in the germline V gene. CDR3 length: 13 residues. The V and J ends lost 7 bases and 4 bases respectively, with 14 bases between them. The CDR3: CASIGGASYEQYF. The CDR3 DNA reads TGTGCCAGCATTGGGGGGGCCTCTTACGAGCAGTACTTC.

This clone was seen once. The genes are TRBV2 and TRBJ1-5; 7 positions match TRBD1. Germline CDR1 is SNHLY and CDR2 is FYNNEI. The trim removed 7 bases at V and 3 bases at J, leaving 12 bases unmatched. The CDR3 sequence is 16 residues long. The CDR3: CASTPQQGPTNQPQHF. CDR3 nucleotides: TGTGCCAGCACCCCTCAACAGGGGCCCACCAATCAGCCCCAGCATTTT.

The chain joins TRBV27 to TRBJ1-5; 9 bases line up with TRBD1. Germline loops: CDR1 MNHEY, CDR2 SMNVEV (reference sequence). The ends lost 6 bases at V and 7 bases at J; junction bases unmatched: 10. The CDR3 consists of 15 residues. The CDR3 nucleotides are TGTGCCAGCAGACCACAGGGGGCGCGCGGCCAGCCCCAGCATTTT. Translated, it gives CASRPQGARGQPQHF.

The chain recombines TRBV2 with TRBJ2-1, with TRBD2 matching over 9 bases. CDR3 size: 13 residues. Germline lookup yields CDR1 SNHLY and CDR2 FYNNEI. Trimming at V came to 6 bases and at J to 16 bases, leaving 13 bases not matched to a gene. CDR3 DNA sequence: TGTGCCAGCAGATCCCAGGGACTAGCCGGAGGCTTCTTC. Amino acids: CASRSQGLAGGFF.

This clone was counted once. This chain links TRBV5-1 with TRBJ2-1, with 9 bases identical to TRBD1. The CDR3 consists of 14 residues. The V segment lost 1 base and the J segment 8 bases; nucleotides outside the gene matches: 4. Germline assignment: CDR1 SGHRS and CDR2 YFSETQ. The DNA of the CDR3 is TGCGCCAGCAGCTTGTGGGGACAGGGTCATGAGCAGTTCTTC. Its protein is CASSLWGQGHEQFF.

The chain employs TRBV4-1 and TRBJ1-4, with D unresolved. The CDR3 loop spans 14 amino acids. The ends were cut back, 1 base at V and 0 bases at J, with 3 bases in the middle. CDR1 and CDR2 (germline): MGHRA, YSYEKL. CDR3 in DNA: TGCGCCAGCAGCCAAGGCGCAACTAATGAAAAACTGTTTTTT. Protein product: CASSQGATNEKLFF.

The rearrangement uses TRBV6-6 and TRBJ2-1; D not resolved. CDR3 length: 13 residues. Germline V lookup: CDR1 MNHNY, CDR2 SVGAGI (reference sequence). Trimming removed 0 bases from V and 6 bases from J, with 6 bases in between. CDR3 sequence reads: CASSYSEANEQFF. The DNA of the CDR3 is TGTGCCAGCAGTTACTCCGAGGCCAATGAGCAGTTCTTC.

The CDR3 sequence: CASSQGWGGRPDTEAFF. CDR3 nucleotides: TGCGCCAGCAGCCAAGGGTGGGGAGGGCGCCCCGACACTGAAGCTTTCTTT. The rearrangement uses TRBV4-1 and TRBJ1-1; D is unresolved. The V and J ends lost 1 base and 3 bases respectively, with 18 bases between them. The germline CDR1 and CDR2 sequences are MGHRA and YSYEKL. This CDR3 contains 17 residues.